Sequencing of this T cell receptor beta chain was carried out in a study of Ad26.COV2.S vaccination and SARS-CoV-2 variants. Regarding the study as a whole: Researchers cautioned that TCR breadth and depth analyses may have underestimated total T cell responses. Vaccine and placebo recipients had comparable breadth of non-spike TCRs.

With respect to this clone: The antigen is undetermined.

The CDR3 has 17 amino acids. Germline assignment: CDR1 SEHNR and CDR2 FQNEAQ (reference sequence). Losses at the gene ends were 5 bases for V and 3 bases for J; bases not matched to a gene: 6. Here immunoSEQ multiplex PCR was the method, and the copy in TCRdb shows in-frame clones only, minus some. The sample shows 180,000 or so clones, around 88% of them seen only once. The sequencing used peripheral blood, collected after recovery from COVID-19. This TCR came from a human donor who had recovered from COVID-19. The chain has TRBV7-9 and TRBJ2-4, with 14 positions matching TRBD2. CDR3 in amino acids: CASSPGTSGRVKNIQYF. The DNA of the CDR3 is TGTGCCAGCAGCCCCGGGACTAGCGGGAGAGTCAAAAACATTCAGTACTTC. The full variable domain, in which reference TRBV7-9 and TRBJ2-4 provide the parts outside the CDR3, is DTGVSQNPRHKITKRGQNVTFRCDPISEHNRLYWYRQTLGQGPEFLTYFQNEAQLEKSRLLSDRFSAERPKGSFSTLEIQRTEQGDSAMYLCASSPGTSGRVKNIQYFGAGTRLSVL.